The 13 T cell receptor beta chains listed next were all sequenced from one sample in a study of T-cell reconstitution after alpha-beta-depleted transplantation in children. Library preparation (for TCRbeta) was performed with unique molecular identifiers. TCRdb reprocessed the PCR reads with MiXCR, giving one entry per CDR3 protein. The repertoire holds 200,000 to 250,000 distinct CDR3 sequences, with under 13% as singletons. This specimen was PBMCs, taken before TCRalphabeta/CD19-depleted stem cell transplant. Receptors originate from a child in the first two years of life with acute myeloid leukemia, due to receive a stem cell transplant.

The sample holds many counts of this clonotype. The chain is built from TRBV28 and TRBJ2-7; tentative D call: TRBD2 (6 bases). V shed 7 bases and J shed 6 bases, with 13 bases lying between them. Germline V gives CDR1 MDHEN, CDR2 SYDVKM. The CDR3 loop spans 12 amino acids. CDR3 sequence (DNA): TGTGCCAGCACCAGCTTGGGGGGCGAGCAGTACTTC. Encoded protein: CASTSLGGEQYF.

This clonotype occurred many times. The chain is built from TRBV2 and TRBJ2-2; 8 bases fit TRBD2. Trimming took 8 bases from V and 5 from J; bases not matched to a gene: 7. This CDR3 is built from 14 residues. CDR1 is SNHLY and CDR2 is FYNNEI in the germline V gene. The CDR3 DNA reads as TGTGCCAGCGGGCTAGCGGGCGCTACCGGGGAGCTGTTTTTT. Translation gives CASGLAGATGELFF.

This clonotype was detected many times. The V call is TRBV12-3 or TRBV12-4, the J call TRBJ2-7; D is possibly TRBD1 (6 bases). The V and J ends lost 2 bases and 1 base respectively, with 18 bases between them. CDR3 length: 17 residues. The CDR3 DNA sequence: TGTGCCAGCAGTTTATACCGCGCCGGACAGAGTTCCTACGAGCAGTACTTC. Its protein product is CASSLYRAGQSSYEQYF.

This clonotype appeared many times. This chain's CDR3 is CASSRTGQGAGQPQHF. The CDR3 DNA reads as TGTGCCAGCAGCCGGACGGGACAGGGGGCCGGGCAGCCCCAGCATTTT. The chain employs TRBV12-3 or TRBV12-4 and TRBJ1-5; 12 bases match TRBD1. With V trimmed by 6 bases and J by 7 bases, 10 bases remained unmatched. The CDR3 extends over 16 amino acids.

V usage is TRBV14 and J usage is TRBJ2-1; TRBD2 agrees at 8 bases. CDR1 and CDR2 (germline): SGHDN, FVKESK. This CDR3 has 17 residues. Trimming removed 0 bases from V and 9 bases from J; junction bases left unmatched: 13. The CDR3 DNA reads TGTGCCAGCAGCCAAGAACCAGCGGGAGCCCCGGGGGGTGAGCAGTTCTTC. Protein sequence: CASSQEPAGAPGGEQFF.

As DNA, the CDR3 is TGTGCCAGCAGCAGCACCGGGGGCGCCTTTGGCACAGATACGCAGTATTTT. As protein: CASSSTGGAFGTDTQYF. This chain connects TRBV7-9 to TRBJ2-3; perhaps D is TRBD1 or TRBD2 (6 bases each). Between the trimmed V and J ends, which lost 5 bases and 1 base, there was a span of 19 bases. Germline assignment: CDR1 SEHNR and CDR2 FQNEAQ (reference sequence). The CDR3 totals 17 residues.

Many counts were recorded for this clonotype. The chain uses TRBV6-1 and TRBJ1-4; 9 positions agree with TRBD1. The V gene's germline CDR1 is MNHNS and CDR2 SASEGT. The CDR3 spans 15 residues. Trimming removed 5 bases from V and 8 bases from J; junction bases left unmatched: 9. CDR3 sequence reads: CASSKQGAIGEKLFF. The CDR3 DNA reads TGTGCCAGCAGTAAACAGGGGGCGATAGGGGAAAAACTGTTTTTT.

Of note for this clonotype: Germline and junction disagree at one end, which may indicate a read error. This chain uses TRBV12-3 or TRBV12-4 with TRBJ1-1, with a tentative D call TRBD1 (5 bases). This CDR3 has 15 amino acids. The CDR3 coding sequence is TGTGCCAGCAGTTTAGCGCGGCAGGGAGACACTGAAGCTCTCTTT. Its protein product is CASSLARQGDTEALF.

This clonotype was seen at least ten times. In DNA form, the CDR3 reads TGCGCCAGCAGCCGGTCAACTAACACCGGGGAGCTGTTTTTT. It encodes CASSRSTNTGELFF. The V call is TRBV4-3, the J call TRBJ2-2; D gene unclear. The V gene's germline CDR1 is LGHNA and CDR2 YSLEER. V was clipped by 4 bases and J by 2 bases, with 8 bases between them. The CDR3 length is 14 residues.

This clonotype has ten or more counts. This rearrangement joins TRBV28 to TRBJ2-3; D unresolved. CDR3 size: 14 residues. Deletions cut 5 bases from V and 0 bases from J, with 9 bases between. The germline CDR1 and CDR2 sequences are MDHEN and SYDVKM. In nucleotides, the CDR3 is TGTGCCAGCAGTGGGCAGGCGAGCACAGATACGCAGTATTTT. Translating it yields CASSGQASTDTQYF. The full variable domain, rest sourced from reference TRBV28 and TRBJ2-3, is DVKVTQSSRYLVKRTGEKVFLECVQDMDHENMFWYRQDPGLGLRLIYFSYDVKMKEKGDIPEGYSVSREKKERFSLILESASTNQTSMYLCASSGQASTDTQYFGPGTRLTVL.

V and J are TRBV5-4 and TRBJ2-5, with 11 positions matching TRBD2. This CDR3 spans 17 amino acids. V was pared by 0 bases and J by 4 bases, with 8 bases of the junction left unmatched. Germline V gives CDR1 SGHNT, CDR2 YYREEE (reference sequence). The CDR3 sequence: CASSLGLAGGTGETQYF. The CDR3 DNA is TGTGCCAGCAGCTTGGGGTTAGCGGGAGGGACGGGAGAGACCCAGTACTTC.

This clonotype has at least ten counts. The chain combines TRBV19 with TRBJ1-5; tentatively, D is TRBD1 (5 bases). CDR1 is LNHDA, CDR2 SQIVND, per germline (reference sequence). V was pared by 7 bases and J by 4 bases, with 20 bases between. This CDR3 contains 16 residues. The CDR3 loop is CASTQPAYGGNQPQHF. CDR3 DNA: TGTGCCAGTACTCAACCGGCCTACGGGGGTAATCAGCCCCAGCATTTT.

To note about this clonotype: This may be a read error, as it is one base from a much larger clone. The chain has TRBV6-5 and TRBJ1-5, with D possibly TRBD1 on 5 matching bases. V lost 0 bases, J lost 8 bases, and 14 bases lay in between. This CDR3 has 15 residues. Germline V gene sequence: CDR1 MNHEY, CDR2 SVGAGI. CDR3 nucleotide sequence: TGTGCCAGCAGTTACTCGGGGCAGGTGATGGAGCCCCAGCATTTT. Translation: CASSYSGQVMEPQHF.